The next 30 T cell receptor beta chains were all read from a single sample in a study of response to subunit inactivated influenza vaccine. Each CDR3 protein gets one entry after TCRdb re-called the RT-PCR reads with MiXCR. The profile shows about 160,000 distinct CDR3 sequences, roughly 11% of them singletons. The material sequenced was non-naive T cells sorted from PBMCs, taken 40 to 50 days after vaccination. The receptors here all came from a man aged 45-60 years who received an inactivated influenza vaccine.

In its sample, this clonotype was seen many times. The chain couples TRBV4-2 to TRBJ2-7; 11 nucleotides line up with TRBD2. Germline CDR1 and CDR2: LGHNA and YNFKEQ. Trimming removed 1 base from V and 7 bases from J; junction bases left unmatched: 9. The length of the CDR3 is 16 residues. This CDR3 reads CASSQGRLAGGREQYF. Here the CDR3 DNA reads TGTGCCAGCAGCCAAGGCCGGCTAGCGGGAGGAAGGGAGCAGTACTTC.

This clonotype was counted between two and nine times. V and J are TRBV10-3 and TRBJ1-4; 12 bases fit TRBD1. CDR3 length: 15 amino acids. V was clipped by 2 bases and J by 7 bases; unmatched bases: 2. Germline loops: CDR1 ENHRY, CDR2 SYGVKD. In nucleotides, the CDR3 is TGTGCCATCAGTGAGCCGGGACAGGGGGCTGAAAAACTGTTTTTT. As protein: CAISEPGQGAEKLFF.

The chain employs TRBV24-1 and TRBJ2-1; D call uncertain. Per germline, CDR1 KGHDR and CDR2 SFDVKD. The CDR3 has 14 amino acids. V was shortened by 10 bases and J by 11 bases, with 23 bases between the two germline ends. CDR3 nucleotides: TGTGCCACAGGAACCGGGCCGCCGAGAGGTCAGCAGTTCTTC. As protein: CATGTGPPRGQQFF.

CDR3 in amino acids: CASSFKETQYF. CDR3 coding DNA: TGTGCCAGCAGCTTCAAAGAGACCCAGTACTTC. This chain connects TRBV7-2 to TRBJ2-5; D unclear. Germline loops: CDR1 SGHTA, CDR2 FQGNSA. The germline V and J ends were trimmed by 3 bases and 3 bases, with 2 bases remaining between them. CDR3 length: 11 residues.

This clonotype was found a few times. The chain links TRBV5-8 to TRBJ1-5; TRBD1 is a possible D gene (6 bases). With 0 bases removed from V and 0 bases from J, the gap between germline ends came to 7 bases. Germline-derived CDR1 and CDR2 are SGHTS and YDEGEE. This CDR3 is 15 amino acids long. The CDR3 is CASSLGQVSNQPQHF. DNA for the CDR3: TGTGCCAGCAGCTTGGGACAGGTTAGCAATCAGCCCCAGCATTTT.

V gene TRBV3-1 combines with J gene TRBJ2-5; possible D gene TRBD1, 5 bases. This CDR3 contains 15 residues. V lost 4 bases to trimming and J lost 6 bases, with 18 bases between them. The germline gives CDR1 LGHDT, CDR2 YNNKEL (reference sequence). CDR3 in amino acids: CASSRPAIRGKTQYF. DNA for the CDR3: TGTGCCAGCAGCCGACCGGCCATAAGGGGCAAGACCCAGTACTTC.

The table lists this clonotype with many counts. The chain combines TRBV28 with TRBJ2-7; 8 positions agree with TRBD1. The CDR3 covers 15 residues. The trim removed 1 base at V and 4 bases at J, leaving 6 bases unmatched. The germline V gene has CDR1 MDHEN and CDR2 SYDVKM. This CDR3 is CASSLLTGEDYEQYF. The CDR3 region has the DNA TGTGCCAGCAGTTTATTGACAGGGGAGGATTACGAGCAGTACTTC. The variable domain in full, with the rest retrieved from reference TRBV28 and TRBJ2-7, is DVKVTQSSRYLVKRTGEKVFLECVQDMDHENMFWYRQDPGLGLRLIYFSYDVKMKEKGDIPEGYSVSREKKERFSLILESASTNQTSMYLCASSLLTGEDYEQYFGPGTRLTVT.

CDR3 bases: TGTGCCAGCAGTGAGGGACTAGCGGGGCCCCAAGAGACCCAGTACTTC. Translation gives CASSEGLAGPQETQYF. The V call is TRBV6-1, the J call TRBJ2-5, with TRBD2 matching 13 bases. V gave up 3 bases and J gave up 1 base; unmatched junction bases: 2. This CDR3 region has 16 residues. Germline CDR1 MNHNS, CDR2 SASEGT.

There are a few counts of this clonotype. This CDR3 is CASRTGYGTGYTDTQYF. CDR3 DNA: TGTGCCAGCAGGACGGGGTACGGGACAGGGTACACAGATACGCAGTATTTT. The chain joins TRBV6-1 to TRBJ2-3, with 9 bases lining up with TRBD1. The length of the CDR3 is 17 residues. Germline V lookup: CDR1 MNHNS, CDR2 SASEGT. V shed 6 bases, J shed 2 bases, and the junction held 12 bases outside the gene matches.

This clonotype has only a few counts. The V gene is TRBV27, the J gene TRBJ1-1; D is unclear. The germline V gene has CDR1 MNHEY and CDR2 SMNVEV (reference sequence). The CDR3 covers 14 residues. Trimming took off 3 bases at V and 5 bases at J, with 13 bases between the two ends. DNA for the CDR3: TGTGCCAGCAGTTTCCGGACCTCCGGGACTGAAGCTTTCTTT. This sequence encodes CASSFRTSGTEAFF.

This clonotype was detected once. The rearrangement joins TRBV6-1 to TRBJ2-3; 9 bases are a match to TRBD2. V lost 6 bases and J lost 6; bases outside the gene matches: 7. Germline V CDR1 and CDR2: MNHNS, SASEGT. The CDR3 totals 14 residues. The CDR3 loop reads CASRTPSGTDTQYF. For the CDR3, the DNA is TGTGCCAGCAGAACCCCTAGCGGGACGGATACGCAGTATTTT.

This clonotype was detected a few times. This rearrangement joins TRBV28 to TRBJ2-2; TRBD2 might be the D (6 bases). Trimming removed 7 bases at V and 4 bases at J, with 10 bases between. This CDR3 is 13 amino acids long. In germline, CDR1 is MDHEN, CDR2 SYDVKM. CDR3 sequence: CASNGGSTGELFF. The DNA of the CDR3 is TGTGCCAGCAATGGAGGGTCCACCGGGGAGCTGTTTTTT.

At least ten counts were recorded for this clonotype. The rearrangement links TRBV20-1 to TRBJ2-7; D gene unclear. V gave up 4 bases and J gave up 3 bases, with 13 bases separating them. Germline CDR1 and CDR2: DFQATT and SNEGSKA (reference sequence). The CDR3 is 13 residues long. The CDR3 spells CSAILPPVYEQYF. In DNA form, the CDR3 reads TGCAGTGCTATCCTACCGCCAGTCTACGAGCAGTACTTC.

This clonotype was counted ten times or more. V usage is TRBV4-2 and J usage is TRBJ2-4; D may correspond to TRBD1 or TRBD2 (5 bases each). Deletions cut 0 bases from V and 9 bases from J, with 12 bases between. The CDR3 has 14 amino acids. CDR1 and CDR2 from the germline V gene are LGHNA and YNFKEQ. CDR3 nucleotides: TGTGCCAGCAGCCAAGAGGGCCTCGGGACCATTCAGTACTTC. Translating gives CASSQEGLGTIQYF.

The rearrangement links TRBV3-1 to TRBJ2-1; 12 nucleotides line up with TRBD2. The trim removed 3 bases at V and 3 bases at J, leaving 9 bases unmatched. Germline CDR1 is LGHDT and CDR2 is YNNKEL (reference sequence). The CDR3 sequence is 18 residues long. The CDR3 region is CASSHVGLAGDRYNEQFF. The CDR3 nucleotides read TGTGCCAGCAGCCACGTGGGACTAGCGGGCGACCGCTACAATGAGCAGTTCTTC.

The chain links TRBV7-9 to TRBJ1-1, with 9 bases identical to TRBD1. The V and J ends lost 5 bases and 1 base, in that order; junction bases with no gene match: 5. CDR3 length: 15 residues. Germline V gene lookup returns CDR1 SEHNR and CDR2 FQNEAQ (reference sequence). CDR3 protein: CASSMTGGSNTEAFF. The CDR3, as DNA: TGTGCCAGCAGCATGACAGGGGGGTCGAACACTGAAGCTTTCTTT. Full variable domain (rest looked up from reference TRBV7-9 and TRBJ1-1): DTGVSQNPRHKITKRGQNVTFRCDPISEHNRLYWYRQTLGQGPEFLTYFQNEAQLEKSRLLSDRFSAERPKGSFSTLEIQRTEQGDSAMYLCASSMTGGSNTEAFFGQGTRLTVV.

This clonotype showed up just a few times. The chain carries TRBV28 and TRBJ2-5, with D uncertain. Trimming shortened V by 5 bases and J by 5 bases, and 27 bases separated the two germline ends. The CDR3 has 18 amino acids. In germline, CDR1 is MDHEN, CDR2 SYDVKM. The CDR3 DNA follows: TGTGCCAGCAGTGAGTTTTTTGCGTTAGACACAAGTATGGAGACCCAGTACTTC. It translates to CASSEFFALDTSMETQYF.

The chain uses TRBV6-2 or TRBV6-3 and TRBJ2-7; 7 bases line up with TRBD1. V was pared by 6 bases and J by 4 bases, with 12 bases of the junction left unmatched. Germline assignment: CDR1 MNHEY and CDR2 SVGEGT. This CDR3 is built from 15 residues. CDR3 residues: CASSPGTADYYEQYF. The CDR3, as DNA: TGTGCCAGCAGCCCCGGGACAGCCGATTATTACGAGCAGTACTTC.

This chain joins TRBV20-1 and TRBJ2-3; D may be TRBD1 or TRBD2 (5 bases each). This CDR3 region has 13 residues. Germline CDR1 is DFQATT and CDR2 is SNEGSKA (reference sequence). Trimming shortened V by 3 bases and J by 2 bases, and 9 bases separated the two germline ends. The CDR3 spells CSARGTHTDTQYF. The CDR3 DNA sequence: TGCAGTGCTAGGGGGACCCACACAGATACGCAGTATTTT.

This clonotype was seen only a few times. The V gene is TRBV6-1, the J gene TRBJ2-3; TRBD1 is a possible D gene (6 bases). The CDR3 has 15 residues. With 4 bases removed from V and 1 base from J, the gap between germline ends came to 12 bases. Germline V gene lookup returns CDR1 MNHNS and CDR2 SASEGT. The CDR3 bases are TGTGCCAGCAGTGCCGGCAGGGGCGGCACAGATACGCAGTATTTT. This codes for CASSAGRGGTDTQYF.

In nucleotides, the CDR3 is TGTGCCTGGACAACGGGACAGGGGGCGTACGAGCAGTACTTC. Protein product: CAWTTGQGAYEQYF. The chain combines TRBV30 with TRBJ2-7, with 12 bases identical to TRBD1. CDR1 is GTSNPN and CDR2 is SVGIG in the germline V gene (reference sequence). With V trimmed by 4 bases and J by 4 bases, 5 bases remained unmatched. This CDR3 region has 14 residues.

This clonotype was picked up a small number of times. J is TRBJ1-6 and V is TRBV20-1, with 8 bases fitting TRBD1. The CDR3 runs to 15 residues. In germline, CDR1 is DFQATT, CDR2 SNEGSKA (reference sequence). The V and J ends lost 1 base and 10 bases, in that order; junction bases with no gene match: 9. CDR3: CSARGDRTVWSPLHF. CDR3 DNA sequence: TGCAGTGCTAGAGGGGACAGGACAGTTTGGTCACCCCTCCACTTT.

The V and J genes are TRBV20-1 and TRBJ2-1; no firm D call. CDR3 size: 14 residues. Trimming took 1 base from V and 4 from J, leaving 11 bases between them. Germline CDR1 is DFQATT and CDR2 is SNEGSKA (reference sequence). CDR3 DNA sequence: TGCAGTGCTAGAGGCAGTAGCAGATACAATGAGCAGTTCTTC. This encodes CSARGSSRYNEQFF.

About this clonotype: A much larger clonotype is one base distant, so this may be a read error. The chain employs TRBV12-3 or TRBV12-4 and TRBJ2-5, with a tentative D call TRBD1 (6 bases). CDR3 length equals 14 residues. The CDR3, as DNA: TGTGGCAGCAGTTTAGGACAGAACCAAGAGACCCAGTACTTC. It yields the protein CGSSLGQNQETQYF.

In its sample, this clonotype was seen a few times. The chain combines TRBV6-2 or TRBV6-3 with TRBJ2-7; D is unclear. This CDR3 has 13 residues. Trimming cost V 2 bases and J 3 bases, with 8 bases left between them. The V gene's germline CDR1 is MNHEY and CDR2 SVGEGT. CDR3 in DNA: TGTGCCAGCAGTTACCGTTTAGTCTACGAGCAGTACTTC. It is translated as CASSYRLVYEQYF.

In its sample, this clonotype was seen many times. The chain uses TRBV12-3 or TRBV12-4 and TRBJ2-2; D possibly corresponds to TRBD1 (7 bases). This CDR3 region has 15 residues. Trimming took 5 bases from V and 0 from J, leaving 10 bases between them. The CDR3 sequence: CASSRGTANTGELFF. CDR3 DNA sequence: TGTGCCAGCAGTCGCGGGACAGCGAACACCGGGGAGCTGTTTTTT.

The chain recombines TRBV10-3 with TRBJ2-7, with D perhaps TRBD1 (5 bases). Trimming pared 4 bases from V and 7 bases from J, leaving 11 bases between. This CDR3 spans 12 amino acids. Germline V gene sequence: CDR1 ENHRY, CDR2 SYGVKD. The CDR3 region has the DNA TGTGCCATCAGTGCCCAGGGTACGGAGCAGTACTTC. Its translation is CAISAQGTEQYF.

This clonotype has ten or more counts. The V gene is TRBV20-1, the J gene TRBJ2-7; possibly TRBD2 for D (6 bases). V gave up 3 bases and J gave up 2 bases, with 8 bases separating them. CDR3 length: 12 residues. Germline-derived CDR1 and CDR2 are DFQATT and SNEGSKA (reference sequence). As DNA, the CDR3 is TGCAGTGCTAGCCTAGCGACCTACGAGCAGTACTTC. It is translated as CSASLATYEQYF.

This clonotype was counted only a few times. This chain uses TRBV6-2 or TRBV6-3 with TRBJ1-5; a weak D match, TRBD1 (6 bases). The CDR3 has 14 amino acids. CDR1 MNHEY and CDR2 SVGEGT come from the germline V gene. V lost 5 bases, J lost 3 bases, and 11 bases lay in between. The CDR3 region is CASSADRYNQPQHF. For the CDR3, the DNA is TGTGCCAGCAGTGCGGACAGATACAATCAGCCCCAGCATTTT.

The chain uses TRBV7-9 and TRBJ1-4, with D possibly TRBD1 on 5 matching bases. The ends were cut back, 0 bases at V and 3 bases at J, with 8 bases in the middle. In germline, CDR1 is SEHNR, CDR2 FQNEAQ (reference sequence). This CDR3 region has 15 residues. This CDR3 is CASSLARGSNEKLFF. The CDR3 DNA reads TGTGCCAGCAGCTTAGCTCGGGGGTCTAATGAAAAACTGTTTTTT.